Given below is one T cell receptor (beta chain) in context. These data come from a study of blood T cell repertoires in COVID-19. Whole-study context: Sites across the United States, Italy and Spain contributed samples from acute and convalescent COVID-19. PBMCs, B-cell-depleted T cells, or T cells provided the cDNA or gDNA that made up the material.

The CDR3 spans 15 residues. Per the original methods: Reference gene primer amplification yielded estimated nucleated cell counts. Profiling relied on immunoSEQ multiplex PCR, and the TCRdb table lists in-frame clones only, not all of them. V and J calls plus clone size are reproduced from that table; the DNA served to infer D and trimming. This table has about 33,000 clones, nearly 90% appearing once. This chain links TRBV21-1 with TRBJ2-2; the D call of TRBD2 is as the table states it, not checked on the DNA. TRBV21-1 represents a pseudogene. The sequence derives from a human donor in a cohort sampled during active COVID-19. Sequenced sample: peripheral blood. The DNA for the CDR3 is TGTGCCAGCAGCAAAGCGCGGTTCTTCACCGGGGAGCTGTTTTTT. Translation gives CASSKARFFTGELFF.